The following is a TCR beta chain sequence with its context. This sample is drawn from a study of control samples from healthy donors and cancer patients. Measured with immunoSEQ multiplex PCR; TCRdb has only the in-frame clones, and not every one. Among some 99,000 clones listed, less than 95% were seen once. The V gene end was trimmed by 3 bases and the J gene end by 1 base; junction bases not matched to a gene: 10. In germline, CDR1 is SEHNR, CDR2 FQNEAQ (reference sequence). The CDR3 is 18 amino acids. This sequence was found in a human donor in good health. The donor label of this sample is uncertain. V gene TRBV7-9 combines with J gene TRBJ2-2, with TRBD2 matching over 8 bases. The sequenced sample was blood. This CDR3 reads CASSLVGGALMNTGELFF. As DNA, the CDR3 is TGTGCCAGCAGCTTGGTCGGGGGGGCTCTTATGAACACCGGGGAGCTGTTTTTT.